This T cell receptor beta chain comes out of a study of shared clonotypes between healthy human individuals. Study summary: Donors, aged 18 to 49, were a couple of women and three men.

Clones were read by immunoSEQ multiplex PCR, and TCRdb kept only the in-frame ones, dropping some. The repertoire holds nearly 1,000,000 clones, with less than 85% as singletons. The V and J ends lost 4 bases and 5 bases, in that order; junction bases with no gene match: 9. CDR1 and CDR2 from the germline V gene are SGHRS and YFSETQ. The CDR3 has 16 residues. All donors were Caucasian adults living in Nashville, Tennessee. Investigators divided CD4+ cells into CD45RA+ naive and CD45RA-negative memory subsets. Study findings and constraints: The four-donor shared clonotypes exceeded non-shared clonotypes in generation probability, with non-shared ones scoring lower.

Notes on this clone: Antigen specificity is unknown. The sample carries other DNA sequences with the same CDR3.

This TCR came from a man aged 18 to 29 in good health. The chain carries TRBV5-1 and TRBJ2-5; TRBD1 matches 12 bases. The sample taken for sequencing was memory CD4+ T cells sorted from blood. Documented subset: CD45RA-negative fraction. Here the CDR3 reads CASSLSGTGGGETQYF. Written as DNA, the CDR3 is TGCGCCAGCAGCCTCTCCGGGACAGGGGGCGGGGAGACCCAGTACTTC.